This T cell receptor (beta chain) was captured by sequencing in a study of cytomegalovirus exposure and HLA in healthy donors. Overall study findings and caveats: Approximately 160 TCR beta chains were listed as cytomegalovirus-associated. Reports showed the classifier diagnosing cytomegalovirus status with high specificity and sensitivity.

In regard to this clone: Antigen: not known. An end of the junction does not agree with germline; a read error may underlie this.

The CDR3 sequence is 13 residues long. CDR1 is KGHSH and CDR2 is LQKENI in the germline V gene. PCR involved 60 Vbeta and 13 Jbeta primers. Profiled with immunoSEQ multiplex PCR; TCRdb holds only in-frame clones, not every one. The sample records 97,000 or so clones, nearly 65% being singletons. This receptor was taken from a human donor in good health. The material sequenced was PBMCs. The rearrangement links TRBV18 to TRBJ1-1, with 11 bases lining up with TRBD1. The CDR3 nucleotides are TGTGCCAGCTCCCGGACAGGGGGCGCATCGGGGGTCTTT. Its translation: CASSRTGGASGVF. The variable domain in full, with the rest retrieved from reference TRBV18 and TRBJ1-1, is NAGVMQNPRHLVRRRGQEARLRCSPMKGHSHVYWYRQLPEEGLKFMVYLQKENIIDESGMPKERFSAEFPKEGPSILRIQQVVRGDSAAYFCASSRTGGASGVFGQGTRLTVV.